These T cell receptor beta chains were read from a single sample in a study of cytomegalovirus exposure and HLA in healthy donors. Sequenced by immunoSEQ multiplex PCR; TCRdb stores in-frame clones only, minus some. The profile shows some 110,000 clones, approximately 79% of them singletons. The sequenced material came from PBMCs. The receptor set was obtained from a man aged 25-40 years in good health and CMV-seropositive. Both conserved end residues are part of each CDR3. Each record gives: V gene, D gene, clone size, J gene, CDR3 protein, CDR3 DNA. D genes are given only for firm matches. The size entry is marked missing in some rows and otherwise reads once, few, many or a size class.

V: TRBV4-2; D: -; size: -; J: TRBJ1-3; CDR3: CASSQAPKSGNTIYF; DNA: TGTGCCAGCAGCCAGGCTCCAAAGTCTGGAAACACCATATATTTT
V: TRBV7-6; D: TRBD1; size: -; J: TRBJ2-1; CDR3: CASSFGVAVRQGYNSEQFF; DNA: TGTGCCAGCAGCTTCGGGGTTGCGGTAAGACAGGGATACAACAGCGAGCAGTTCTTC
V: TRBV29-1; D: -; size: -; J: TRBJ2-7; CDR3: CSVVYRGLGEQYF; DNA: TGCAGCGTTGTATACAGGGGACTGGGCGAGCAGTACTTC
V: TRBV7-9; D: -; size: -; J: TRBJ2-6; CDR3: CASSFGGANVLTF; DNA: TGTGCCAGCAGCTTCGGGGGGGCCAACGTCCTGACTTTC
V: TRBV7-9; D: -; size: -; J: TRBJ1-4; CDR3: CASSFAGAGEKLFF; DNA: TGTGCCAGCAGCTTCGCGGGGGCGGGTGAAAAACTGTTTTTT
V: TRBV11-2; D: -; size: -; J: TRBJ1-3; CDR3: CASRGGSSGNTIYF; DNA: TGTGCCAGCAGGGGGGGTTCCTCTGGAAACACCATATATTTT
V: TRBV5-5; D: -; size: -; J: TRBJ2-7; CDR3: CASSSLSYEQYF; DNA: TGTGCCAGCAGCTCCCTGTCCTACGAGCAGTACTTC
V: TRBV9; D: TRBD2; size: -; J: TRBJ2-7; CDR3: CASSVGDGGAYEQYF; DNA: TGTGCCAGCAGCGTAGGCGACGGGGGGGCCTACGAGCAGTACTTC
V: TRBV18; D: -; size: -; J: TRBJ2-5; CDR3: CASSPRTGQETQYF; DNA: TGTGCCAGCTCACCAAGGACGGGGCAAGAGACCCAGTACTTC
V: TRBV5-1; D: -; size: -; J: TRBJ2-2; CDR3: CASSLAESGELFF; DNA: TGCGCCAGCAGCTTGGCCGAGTCGGGGGAGCTGTTTTTT
V: TRBV2; D: TRBD1; size: once; J: TRBJ1-4; CDR3: CASSVNRGGEKLFF; DNA: TGTGCCAGCAGTGTCAACAGGGGAGGTGAAAAACTGTTTTTT
V: TRBV29-1; D: TRBD1; size: -; J: TRBJ1-2; CDR3: CSVVDRGSYGYTF; DNA: TGCAGCGTTGTAGACAGGGGGAGTTATGGCTACACCTTC
V: TRBV10-2; D: TRBD1; size: once; J: TRBJ1-4; CDR3: CASSPQGANEKLFF; DNA: TGCGCCAGCAGTCCGCAGGGGGCTAATGAAAAACTGTTTTTT
V: TRBV11-1; D: -; size: -; J: TRBJ1-1; CDR3: CASSARQQAFF; DNA: TGTGCCAGCAGCGCCAGACAACAAGCTTTCTTT
V: TRBV7-3; D: TRBD2; size: few; J: TRBJ2-1; CDR3: CASSPQRGGFDEQFF; DNA: TGTGCCAGCAGCCCCCAGCGGGGGGGCTTTGATGAGCAGTTCTTC
V: TRBV4-1; D: -; size: -; J: TRBJ1-6; CDR3: CASSQDPGFDSPLHF; DNA: TGCGCCAGCAGCCAAGATCCAGGGTTCGATTCACCCCTCCACTTT
V: TRBV2; D: -; size: -; J: TRBJ2-1; CDR3: CASSESRAPYNEQFF; DNA: TGTGCCAGCAGTGAAAGCAGGGCTCCCTACAATGAGCAGTTCTTC
V: TRBV6-1; D: -; size: -; J: TRBJ2-7; CDR3: CASSGGHYSYEQYF; DNA: TGTGCCAGCAGTGGGGGACACTACTCCTACGAGCAGTACTTC
V: TRBV7-7; D: -; size: few; J: TRBJ2-5; CDR3: CASSSTHQETQYF; DNA: TGTGCTAGCAGCTCGACTCACCAAGAGACCCAGTACTTC
V: TRBV4-3; D: -; size: -; J: TRBJ1-2; CDR3: CASSQDRGNYGYTF; DNA: TGCGCCAGCAGCCAAGATAGGGGAAACTATGGCTACACCTTC
V: TRBV10-3; D: TRBD1; size: few; J: TRBJ2-7; CDR3: CAISESGTGIRSYEQYF; DNA: TGTGCCATCAGTGAGTCAGGGACAGGGATTCGCTCCTACGAGCAGTACTTC
V: TRBV7-9; D: TRBD1; size: once; J: TRBJ1-3; CDR3: CASSGRQGSSGNTIYF; DNA: TGTGCCAGCAGTGGTAGACAGGGAAGCTCTGGAAACACCATATATTTT
V: TRBV4-1; D: -; size: -; J: TRBJ1-1; CDR3: CASSQKEGAEDMNTEAFF; DNA: TGCGCCAGCAGCCAAAAAGAAGGGGCTGAGGACATGAACACTGAAGCTTTCTTT
V: TRBV7-2; D: -; size: -; J: TRBJ1-6; CDR3: CASSSHRSSPLHF; DNA: TGTGCCAGCAGCTCACACAGGTCTTCACCCCTCCACTTT
V: TRBV2; D: TRBD1; size: -; J: TRBJ2-3; CDR3: CASGRDRNTDTQYF; DNA: TGTGCCAGCGGCCGGGACAGAAACACAGATACGCAGTATTTT
V: TRBV5-1; D: TRBD2; size: -; J: TRBJ2-3; CDR3: CASSSMLLAGGSTDTQYF; DNA: TGCGCCAGCAGCTCGATGTTACTAGCGGGGGGTAGCACAGATACGCAGTATTTT
V: TRBV5-1; D: -; size: -; J: TRBJ2-7; CDR3: CARLDRPSYEQYF; DNA: TGCGCCAGGTTGGACAGACCCTCCTACGAGCAGTACTTC
V: TRBV21-1; D: -; size: once; J: TRBJ2-2; CDR3: CASSAGTGGSRGLGITGELFF; DNA: TGTGCCAGCAGTGCCGGGACAGGGGGTTCCCGGGGGTTAGGAATCACCGGGGAGCTGTTTTTT
V: TRBV6-6; D: -; size: -; J: TRBJ2-7; CDR3: CASSRSTGSHPYEQYF; DNA: TGTGCCAGCAGTAGATCGACAGGCTCCCATCCCTACGAGCAGTACTTC
V: TRBV11-2; D: -; size: few; J: TRBJ1-2; CDR3: CASSLVGGNYGYTF; DNA: TGTGCCAGCAGCTTAGTAGGAGGGAACTATGGCTACACCTTC
V: TRBV6-5; D: TRBD1; size: -; J: TRBJ1-6; CDR3: CASSPETGGFSPLHF; DNA: TGTGCCAGCAGTCCCGAGACAGGGGGCTTTTCACCCCTCCACTTT
V: TRBV28; D: -; size: -; J: TRBJ2-7; CDR3: CASSPNTRDLSYEQYF; DNA: TGTGCCAGCAGTCCTAATACCCGGGATCTCTCCTACGAGCAGTACTTC
V: TRBV7-6; D: -; size: -; J: TRBJ2-1; CDR3: CASSSWGGHNEQFF; DNA: TGTGCCAGCAGCTCCTGGGGGGGGCACAATGAGCAGTTCTTC
V: TRBV18; D: -; size: -; J: TRBJ1-2; CDR3: CASSPAAGDGYTF; DNA: TGTGCCAGCTCACCAGCCGCCGGGGATGGCTACACCTTC
V: TRBV6-1; D: TRBD1; size: -; J: TRBJ2-7; CDR3: CASSARVGQYSYEQYF; DNA: TGTGCCAGCAGTGCCCGGGTGGGACAGTACTCCTACGAGCAGTACTTC
V: TRBV19; D: TRBD2; size: once; J: TRBJ2-5; CDR3: CASSIVGGGASETQYF; DNA: TGTGCCAGTAGTATAGTGGGCGGGGGGGCCTCAGAGACCCAGTACTTC
V: TRBV4-1; D: -; size: -; J: TRBJ1-1; CDR3: CASMGPRAEAFF; DNA: TGCGCCAGCATGGGGCCCAGGGCTGAAGCTTTCTTT
V: TRBV5-5; D: TRBD1; size: -; J: TRBJ2-7; CDR3: CASSGGPGQSYEQYF; DNA: TGTGCCAGCAGCGGTGGCCCGGGACAGTCCTACGAGCAGTACTTC
V: TRBV5-1; D: -; size: -; J: TRBJ2-1; CDR3: CASSLEARGNEQFF; DNA: TGCGCCAGCAGCTTGGAGGCCAGGGGCAATGAGCAGTTCTTC
V: TRBV6-1; D: -; size: -; J: TRBJ1-6; CDR3: CASSEAEGIYNSPLHF; DNA: TGTGCCAGCAGTGAAGCGGAGGGGATCTATAATTCACCCCTCCACTTT
V: TRBV2; D: -; size: few; J: TRBJ1-1; CDR3: CASSVTEDNTEAFF; DNA: TGTGCCAGCAGTGTAACAGAAGATAACACTGAAGCTTTCTTT
V: TRBV2; D: -; size: -; J: TRBJ2-7; CDR3: CASSDTDYEQYF; DNA: TGTGCCAGCAGTGATACAGATTACGAGCAGTACTTC
V: TRBV4-3; D: -; size: -; J: TRBJ1-1; CDR3: CASSQDVNTEAFF; DNA: TGCGCCAGCAGCCAAGACGTAAACACTGAAGCTTTCTTT
V: TRBV9; D: TRBD1; size: -; J: TRBJ2-6; CDR3: CASSATGGVGANVLTF; DNA: TGTGCCAGCAGCGCGACAGGGGGCGTTGGGGCCAACGTCCTGACTTTC
V: TRBV5-4; D: TRBD1; size: -; J: TRBJ2-7; CDR3: CASSLGQGNYEQYF; DNA: TGTGCCAGCAGCTTGGGACAGGGGAACTACGAGCAGTACTTC
V: TRBV11-2; D: TRBD2; size: -; J: TRBJ2-7; CDR3: CASSLTSGGPSSYEQYF; DNA: TGTGCCAGCAGCCTGACTAGCGGGGGCCCCAGCTCCTACGAGCAGTACTTC
V: TRBV5-1; D: TRBD2; size: -; J: TRBJ2-1; CDR3: CASSLGLAGYNEQFF; DNA: TGCGCCAGCAGCTTGGGACTAGCAGGTTACAATGAGCAGTTCTTC
V: TRBV7-8; D: -; size: once; J: TRBJ1-3; CDR3: CASSLVDSLRGNTIYF; DNA: TGTGCCAGCAGCTTAGTAGACAGTTTGAGGGGAAACACCATATATTTT
V: TRBV28; D: -; size: -; J: TRBJ2-7; CDR3: CASTSQGYEQYF; DNA: TGTGCCAGCACGAGTCAGGGCTACGAGCAGTACTTC
V: TRBV7-9; D: -; size: -; J: TRBJ1-4; CDR3: CASSPRDNEKLFF; DNA: TGTGCCAGCAGCCCCCGGGATAATGAAAAACTGTTTTTT
V: TRBV19; D: -; size: -; J: TRBJ2-7; CDR3: CASSMAGLRGYEQYF; DNA: TGTGCCAGTAGTATGGCCGGCCTACGGGGCTACGAGCAGTACTTC
V: TRBV15; D: -; size: -; J: TRBJ2-7; CDR3: CATGDSSYEQYF; DNA: TGTGCCACCGGTGACAGCTCCTACGAGCAGTACTTC
V: TRBV5-4; D: -; size: -; J: TRBJ1-1; CDR3: CASSLLAGMNTEAFF; DNA: TGTGCCAGCAGCTTGTTGGCGGGAATGAACACTGAAGCTTTCTTT
V: TRBV19; D: -; size: -; J: TRBJ1-5; CDR3: CASSTPPSGVNQPQHF; DNA: TGTGCCAGTAGTACGCCCCCCTCAGGGGTCAATCAGCCCCAGCATTTT
V: TRBV4-3; D: TRBD1; size: once; J: TRBJ2-1; CDR3: CASSQIGTGGYNEQFF; DNA: TGCGCCAGCAGCCAAATTGGGACAGGGGGTTACAATGAGCAGTTCTTC